This is a list of T cell receptor beta chains from one sample in a study of chemoradiotherapy in HPV16-positive cancers. Data came from immunoSEQ multiplex PCR; TCRdb stores just in-frame clones and leaves some out. The sample yields about 4,000 clones, roughly 85% seen once. Sequenced material: tumor tissue, taken from a patient who underwent chemoradiotherapy. The source is a human donor with HPV-associated anogenital cancer. Each CDR3 is given with its conserved first and last residue. The D gene is left open where the match is weak. Size is stated for part of the rows, as once, few or many counts, or as a class when the clone is expanded.

TRBV6-4,NA,NA,TRBJ2-3,TGTGCCAGCAGGCGCGGGATCGGGCCCACAGATACGCAGTATTTT,CASRRGIGPTDTQYF
TRBV6-1,NA,NA,TRBJ2-7,TGTGCCAGCAGTGAACGGGCAGGATACTTCTACGAGCAGTACTTC,CASSERAGYFYEQYF
TRBV10-1,NA,NA,TRBJ2-1,TGCGCCAGCAGTAGCGGATATGAGCAGTTCTTC,CASSSGYEQFF
TRBV19,NA,NA,TRBJ2-2,TGTGCCAGTACTTCCGACGCGGCTAGTATTAGAACCGGGGAGCTGTTTTTT,CASTSDAASIRTGELFF
TRBV7-9,NA,NA,TRBJ2-3,TGTGCCAGCCGACCGGAATCAGATACGCAGTATTTT,CASRPESDTQYF
TRBV7-9,TRBD1,NA,TRBJ2-5,TGTGCCAGCAGCACGGGACAGGGCCAAGAGACCCAGTACTTC,CASSTGQGQETQYF
TRBV5-1,TRBD1,NA,TRBJ1-2,TGCGCCAGCAGCTTGGGGGACAGGGTACGGGGTGACTATGGCTACACCTTC,CASSLGDRVRGDYGYTF
TRBV7-6,NA,NA,TRBJ2-5,TGTGCCAGCAGCCAAGAGGGGGGGCCAGGGGAGACCCAGTACTTC,CASSQEGGPGETQYF
TRBV9,NA,NA,TRBJ2-3,TGTGCCAGCAGCGTAAACCCCGCCTTTGGTAGCGGAAGCACAGATACGCAGTATTTT,CASSVNPAFGSGSTDTQYF
TRBV5-6,NA,few,TRBJ2-2,TGTGCCAGCAGCTTCTTCACCGGGGAGCTGTTTTTT,CASSFFTGELFF
TRBV28,NA,NA,TRBJ2-1,TGTGCCAGCAGTCCCCTGGGGGGGGCCAATGAGCAGTTCTTC,CASSPLGGANEQFF
TRBV28,NA,NA,TRBJ2-2,TGTGCTCACCGGGACAAGGCGAACACCGGGGAGCTGTTTTTT,CAHRDKANTGELFF
TRBV5-1,TRBD2,once,TRBJ2-2,TGCGCCAGCAGCACCATAGCGGGGGTAGACACCGGGGAGCTGTTTTTT,CASSTIAGVDTGELFF
TRBV25-1,TRBD1,NA,TRBJ1-4,TGTGCCACCGCCGGACAGGGCTTTAATGAAAAACTGTTTTTT,CATAGQGFNEKLFF
TRBV10-3,TRBD1,NA,TRBJ1-5,TGTGCCATCAGCCCGACAGGGCGTAGCAATCAGCCCCAGCATTTT,CAISPTGRSNQPQHF
TRBV11-2,NA,NA,TRBJ2-3,TGTGCCAGCAGCCACTCTTCGGGTCGCGTCGCAGATACGCAGTATTTT,CASSHSSGRVADTQYF
TRBV30,NA,few,TRBJ2-7,TGTGCCTGGAGTAAAGGGCAGGCTTACGAGCAGTACTTC,CAWSKGQAYEQYF